This T cell receptor beta chain was profiled in a study of identical twins. With respect to this clonotype: Its antigen is as yet unknown.

CDR1 MNHNS and CDR2 SASEGT come from the germline V gene. V shed 3 bases and J 8 bases; nucleotides not matched to a gene: 6. The CDR3 is made up of 14 amino acids. A universal primer site was created by template switching, with the cDNA bearing unique molecular identifiers. A single record per CDR3 protein comes from TCRdb applying MiXCR to the 5' RACE reads. The table records about 690,000 distinct CDR3 sequences, around 6.1% of them present only once. General study results and limits: Carriage of fewer insertions was seen in abundant cord blood beta clonotypes, whereas memory repertoires showed none.

Sequenced input: naive T cells sorted from blood. The rearrangement uses TRBV6-1 and TRBJ2-3; 9 positions agree with TRBD2. This sequence originates from a young man in good health. In nucleotides, the CDR3 is TGTGCCAGCAGTGATCGGCGGGAGGGCCGTACGCAGTATTTT. It codes for CASSDRREGRTQYF.